This TCR beta chain was sequenced during a study of technical replicates of blood from a few donors. Trimming left V 1 base short and J 10 bases short, with 17 bases between. The CDR3 extends over 15 amino acids. Germline CDR1 reads SGHVS; CDR2 reads FNYEAQ. The assay was immunoSEQ multiplex PCR, and TCRdb's table has in-frame clones only and misses some. The sample contains over 50,000 clones, about 87% of which appear only once. The source is a human donor in good health. Some clones in this sample may be carry-over from other donors' samples. The sample taken for sequencing was PBMCs. The chain links TRBV7-6 to TRBJ2-1; D possibly corresponds to TRBD2 (6 bases). This CDR3 reads CASSLGASVTQEQFF. CDR3 nucleotides: TGTGCCAGCAGCTTAGGGGCTAGCGTAACTCAGGAGCAGTTCTTC.